The clone carrying this T cell receptor (beta chain) turned up a few times. What it binds is not known. Germline V lookup: CDR1 SEHNR, CDR2 FQNEAQ (reference sequence). V lost 3 bases to trimming and J lost 6 bases, with 11 bases between them. This CDR3 has 13 amino acids. This sample stems from a study of early stage breast cancer tumors. Study-level information: ER+/PR+/HER2- status applied to about 75% of the 16 invasive breast tumors. Invasive lobular carcinomas made up about 30% of the 12 ER+/PR+/HER2- tumors. General study findings and limits: Commonly generated sequences made up most enriched TCRB sequences shared between patients. Blood repertoires resembled normal breast more than tumor.

Libraries were prepared by immunoSEQ multiplex PCR; TCRdb keeps only in-frame clonotypes and omits some of them. The sample shows 5,500 to 7,000 clones, around 67% of them seen only once. The clonotype comes from a person in their 40s with breast cancer. This sequence joins TRBV7-9 and TRBJ1-1, with D unresolved. The sequenced sample was normal breast tissue next to the tumor. CDR3 DNA sequence: TGTGCCAGCAGCTTGCGGGGTTTCGCTGAAGCTTTCTTT. It is translated as CASSLRGFAEAFF.